These 14 T cell receptor beta chains originate from one sample sequenced in a study of shared T cell receptors in the human thymus. Clones were read by immunoSEQ multiplex PCR, and TCRdb kept only the in-frame ones, dropping some. The sample has hundreds of thousands of clones, roughly 90% seen once. The data also belong to a second study, concerning human thymus T cells.

Sequencing input: thymocytes. The receptors originated from a boy in the first two years of life with a congenital heart defect.

V and J are TRBV11-2 and TRBJ2-2; 9 bases are shared with TRBD1. Germline V gene sequence: CDR1 SGHAT, CDR2 FQNNGV. Trimming at V came to 3 bases and at J to 5 bases, leaving 10 bases not matched to a gene. The CDR3 has 17 amino acids. CDR3 loop: CASSLLGTGSLTGELFF. The CDR3 DNA is TGTGCCAGCAGCTTGTTAGGGACAGGGTCGTTAACCGGGGAGCTGTTTTTT.

The chain recombines TRBV5-1 with TRBJ2-7, with 15 bases aligning to TRBD2. Losses at the gene ends were 4 bases for V and 7 bases for J; bases not matched to a gene: 9. Germline CDR1 and CDR2: SGHRS and YFSETQ. This CDR3 has 16 residues. Written as DNA, the CDR3 is TGCGCCAGCAGCCCCGGACTAGCGGGAGGGCCTCGAGAGCAGTACTTC. As protein: CASSPGLAGGPREQYF.

CDR3: CASRPTPSSYEQYF. The CDR3 DNA is TGTGCCAGCAGACCGACCCCTAGCTCCTACGAGCAGTACTTC. The rearrangement joins TRBV9 to TRBJ2-7, with D unclear. The germline V and J ends were trimmed by 5 bases and 0 bases, with 12 bases remaining between them. CDR1 SGDLS and CDR2 YYNGEE come from the germline V gene. This CDR3 spans 14 amino acids.

The genes are TRBV28 and TRBJ1-2, with 8 positions matching TRBD1. Trimming took 5 bases from V and 3 from J; bases not matched to a gene: 11. This CDR3 contains 16 residues. CDR1 MDHEN and CDR2 SYDVKM come from the germline V gene. CDR3 residues: CASSTEDRAADYGYTF. The CDR3 region has the DNA TGTGCCAGCAGTACCGAGGACAGGGCAGCTGACTATGGCTACACCTTC.

The V gene is TRBV6-7, the J gene TRBJ1-2; 8 bases map to TRBD1. TRBV6-7 is an open reading frame whose function is uncertain. This CDR3 contains 20 residues. V gave up 0 bases and J gave up 0 bases; unmatched junction bases: 15. CDR3 nucleotides: TGTGCCAGCAGTTACTCGTTTTGCAGGACAGGGAAATATTCTAACTATGGCTACACCTTC. This sequence encodes CASSYSFCRTGKYSNYGYTF.

V usage is TRBV29-1 and J usage is TRBJ2-5; TRBD2 might be the D (6 bases). The germline V and J ends were trimmed by 0 bases and 2 bases, with 19 bases remaining between them. The CDR3 has 17 amino acids. Germline V lookup: CDR1 SQVTM, CDR2 ANQGSEA. The CDR3 DNA is TGCAGCGTTGAAGAAGTATTTAGCGGAGGGCCTCAAGAGACCCAGTACTTC. It translates to CSVEEVFSGGPQETQYF.

This clone has just one count. The rearrangement joins TRBV28 to TRBJ2-2; 9 bases agree with TRBD1. Germline V CDR1 and CDR2: MDHEN, SYDVKM. The junction had 7 bases not matched to a gene; V was cut back by 6 bases and J by 2 bases. The CDR3 is 16 residues long. The CDR3 DNA reads as TGTGCCAGCAGACACAGGGGGCGCCCCAACACCGGGGAGCTGTTTTTT. Protein sequence: CASRHRGRPNTGELFF. Together with reference TRBV28 and TRBJ2-2, the CDR3 gives the full variable domain: DVKVTQSSRYLVKRTGEKVFLECVQDMDHENMFWYRQDPGLGLRLIYFSYDVKMKEKGDIPEGYSVSREKKERFSLILESASTNQTSMYLCASRHRGRPNTGELFFGEGSRLTVL.

The V call is TRBV5-4, the J call TRBJ2-3; maybe TRBD2 (6 bases). This CDR3 has 16 amino acids. V lost 0 bases to trimming and J lost 1 base, with 12 bases between them. CDR1 and CDR2 from the germline V gene are SGHNT and YYREEE (reference sequence). CDR3 bases: TGTGCCAGCAGCTTGGAGAGCGGAGGGGGCACAGATACGCAGTATTTT. Amino acids: CASSLESGGGTDTQYF.

This clone was seen only once. The CDR3 reads CASSHSRTATSSGNTIYF. As DNA, the CDR3 is TGCGCCAGCAGCCATTCCCGGACAGCGACGAGCTCTGGAAACACCATATATTTT. The chain recombines TRBV4-3 with TRBJ1-3; D perhaps matches TRBD1 (6 bases). V gave up 3 bases and J gave up 0 bases, with 18 bases separating them. This CDR3 spans 18 amino acids. Looked up from germline, CDR1 is LGHNA and CDR2 is YSLEER.

This clone was picked up one time. As DNA, the CDR3 is TGTGCCAGCAGTTCACCGGCAGATACGCAGTATTTT. This sequence encodes CASSSPADTQYF. The chain is built from TRBV27 and TRBJ2-3, with no clear D. Trimming removed 4 bases at V and 4 bases at J, with 6 bases between. The CDR3 has 12 residues. CDR1 and CDR2 (germline): MNHEY, SMNVEV (reference sequence).

This chain joins TRBV5-1 and TRBJ2-2, with TRBD1 matching 12 bases. Germline CDR1 is SGHRS and CDR2 is YFSETQ. The V and J ends lost 0 bases and 6 bases, in that order; junction bases with no gene match: 18. This CDR3 is 21 amino acids long. The chain's CDR3 is CASSLGPGQGAQAAFPGELFF. The CDR3 nucleotides read TGCGCCAGCAGCTTGGGGCCGGGACAGGGGGCGCAAGCAGCGTTCCCCGGGGAGCTGTTTTTT.

V is TRBV27 and J is TRBJ2-1; 8 nucleotides agree with TRBD2. J gave up 0 bases and V 4 bases, and 2 bases lay outside the gene matches. The CDR3 covers 15 residues. In germline, CDR1 is MNHEY, CDR2 SMNVEV (reference sequence). CDR3 nucleotide sequence: TGTGCCAGCAGTTCTAGCGGGTTCTCCTACAATGAGCAGTTCTTC. Translated, it gives CASSSSGFSYNEQFF.

The chain couples TRBV13 to TRBJ2-7; TRBD1 matches 9 bases. Germline trimming cut 3 bases from V and 3 bases from J; bases unmatched to any gene: 3. The CDR3 runs 14 residues. Germline-derived CDR1 and CDR2 are PRHDT and FYEKMQ (reference sequence). The CDR3 nucleotides read TGTGCCAGCAGCTTGCGACAGGGGGACTACGAGCAGTACTTC. It specifies CASSLRQGDYEQYF.

Written as DNA, the CDR3 is TGTGCCAGTAGTATTAGTACAGGGGGCCGGCTTGGAGCTTTCTTT. Translated: CASSISTGGRLGAFF. This chain uses TRBV19 with TRBJ1-1; 9 bases agree with TRBD1. V shed 3 bases, J shed 10 bases, and the junction held 12 bases outside the gene matches. Germline V lookup: CDR1 LNHDA, CDR2 SQIVND (reference sequence). The CDR3 consists of 15 residues.